The subject of this entry is one T cell receptor (beta chain). It has no known antigen specificity. No quality values exist for individual bases; no much larger clone is one base distant. Ophthalmopathy patients had moderately to severely active disease, with a Clinical Activity Score of 3 or more, a NOSPECS grade of 4 or more, and a disease duration of less than 3 months. The study excluded patients with uncontrolled infections, other autoimmune diseases, pregnancy or lactation. Diagnoses were established on the basis of clinical symptoms, serum thyroxine and TRAb, thyroid ultrasound, and orbital computed tomography. PBMCs were isolated from about 10 ml of fresh peripheral blood by Ficoll-Paque density gradient centrifugation. Total RNA was extracted using Trizol reagent, and RNA quality was assessed on an Agilent 2100 Bioanalyzer. The sample comes from a study of T cells in Graves' hyperthyroidism and ophthalmopathy (dated by TCRdb to the late 2010s). Study-level background: Peripheral blood samples were taken at the time of initial diagnosis, prior to any treatment. After sampling, hyperthyroidism patients received methimazole starting at 30 mg daily, and ophthalmopathy patients received high-dose intravenous methylprednisolone. Thyroid tissue and blood T-cell repertoires from several Graves' hyperthyroidism patients were also compared in the study. The 100 discovery patients were randomly split 7:3 into training and test sets. According to the paper, TCR Vbeta CDR3 sequencing was carried out on 135 peripheral blood samples, which came from under 50 ophthalmopathy, about 75 hyperthyroidism and about 17 progressor patients. TCR V-J signatures able to tell the groups apart were searched for in a discovery cohort of 100 patients, of whom fewer than 45 had Graves' ophthalmopathy and around 57 had stable Graves' hyperthyroidism. An independent validation cohort of around 20 hyperthyroidism patients and over 15 patients who later progressed to ophthalmopathy tested prospective prediction of ophthalmopathy. Study-level results and caveats: In validation, the model predicted progression to ophthalmopathy a median of around six months before onset, with about 64% sensitivity and nearly 75% specificity. No statistical method was used to set the sample size in advance, and investigators knew the group allocation. In cross-validation, a model built on a 13 V-J signature told ophthalmopathy apart from stable hyperthyroidism with just under 90% sensitivity and roughly 83% specificity, and in testing the same model reached 80%/75%. Blood samples also contained most of the expanded thyroid clonotypes (frequency above 0.001), which suggests that blood repertoires may reflect thyroid immune responses.

The TCR beta CDR3 regions were amplified from the RNA transcripts. A first-round RT-PCR of the TCR CDR3 used the HTBI primer set with the Qiagen OneStep RT-PCR kit. Libraries were constructed in a second round of multiplex PCR, after which size selection and purification were performed. Paired-end sequencing of the libraries was performed with 100 bp reads on an Illumina HiSeq2000. The original pipeline was this. SOAPnuke was used to process the raw data, throwing out any read that contained adapters or uncalled bases, had a mean Phred below 15, or lacked an exact constant-primer or identifier match. COPE v1.2.5 was used to merge high-quality paired reads, and clonotypes were defined as unique nucleotide sequences. Clonotypes were aligned to IMGT TRBV, TRBD and TRBJ reference segments using MiTCR v1.1. The analysis included only V-J combinations with a frequency above 0.0001, which together covered 99% to 99.2% of the repertoires. A TCS score was defined as the ratio between F50 (clonal expansion) and ExV (chaos), using BLOSUM62-based TCRdist between CDR3 peptides within each V-J. Welch's t-statistics and random forest reduced approximately 520 V-J features to some 14, which were used in a naive Bayes classifier (R e1071). The public reads were run again by TCRdb, first through fastp at Q25 and then through MiXCR, and only productive beta chains were kept. Every CDR3 protein is listed once, alongside the most common genes and DNA of its rows. For this entry, the V and J calls and clone size follow TCRdb and not the study's own pipeline. The sample table holds more than 450,000 distinct CDR3 sequences, of which just under 20% were seen once. 47% of the sample rests with the top ten.

CDR1 and CDR2 (KGHDR, SFDVKD) derive from the germline V gene. V loses 6 bases at its end and J loses 5 bases; junction bases beyond the gene matches: 16. The CDR3 contains 18 residues, cysteine and phenylalanine counted. Only the CDR3 DNA stays, 54 bases, in frame from base 1. The sequenced material came from blood. The rearrangement joined TRBV24-1 to TRBJ2-1; TRBD2 aligns with 9 central bases. This receptor was obtained from a man aged 35 to 55 with Graves' ophthalmopathy. The DNA sequence is given as TGTGCCACCAGTCCCCTCGGCGGGAGGGCCAAATTCCACAATGAGCAGTTCTTC. This sequence encodes CATSPLGGRAKFHNEQFF.